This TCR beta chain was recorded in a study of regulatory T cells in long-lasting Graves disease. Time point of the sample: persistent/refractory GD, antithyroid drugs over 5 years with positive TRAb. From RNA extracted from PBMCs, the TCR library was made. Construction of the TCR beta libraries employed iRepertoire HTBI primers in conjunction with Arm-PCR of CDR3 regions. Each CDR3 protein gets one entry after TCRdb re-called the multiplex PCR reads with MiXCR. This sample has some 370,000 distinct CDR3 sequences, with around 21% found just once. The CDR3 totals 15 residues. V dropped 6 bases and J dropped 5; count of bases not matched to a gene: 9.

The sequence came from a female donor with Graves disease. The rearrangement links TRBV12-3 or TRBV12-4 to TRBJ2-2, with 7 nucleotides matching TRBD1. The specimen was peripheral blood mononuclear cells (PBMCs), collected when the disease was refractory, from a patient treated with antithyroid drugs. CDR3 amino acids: CASRVTGFRTGELFF. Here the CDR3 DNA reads TGTGCCAGCAGGGTGACAGGGTTTAGGACCGGGGAGCTGTTTTTT.